What follows describes a single T cell receptor (beta chain). Its antigen is not known. The data were obtained in a study of T cells in tuberculosis. Findings and limits, study-wide: Selection depended on which cryopreserved specimens were available. Shorter CDR3-alpha in active tuberculosis partly drove smaller distances. Active tuberculosis TCR-alpha repertoires lay closer to GMM-specific TCRs than IGRA-negative controls, suggesting clonal expansion.

V was shortened by 6 bases and J by 11 bases, with 13 bases between the two germline ends. This CDR3 spans 10 amino acids. The germline V gene encodes CDR1 DFQATT and CDR2 SNEGSKA (reference sequence). The method was immunoSEQ multiplex PCR; TCRdb's version includes in-frame clones alone and lacks a portion of them. The repertoire holds 30,000 to 40,000 clones, with around 96% as singletons. V and J are TRBV20-1 and TRBJ1-1; D gene uncertain. The receptor's source is a donor aged 10-35 years with latent tuberculosis or without tuberculosis infection. Sequenced sample: PBMCs. The CDR3 spells CSARRETAFF. CDR3 DNA sequence: TGCAGTGCCAGAAGGGAGACGGCTTTCTTT.